This T cell receptor beta chain emerged from a study of cytomegalovirus exposure and HLA in healthy donors (dated by TCRdb to 2016 to 2017). Regarding the research as a whole: An earlier analysis of about 560 of the donors reported 250 to 300 Gb of sequence data and 117 million unique TCR beta sequences obtained from around 180 million T cells. Because of strong linkage in the cohort, 5 or 6 DR-DQ haplotypes were treated as single units for association and clustering. To study patterns of TCR occurrence, a later analysis re-analyzed previously published TCR beta repertoires from around 660 donors and added high-resolution HLA genotyping. Typing coverage differed by locus: A, B, C, DRB1 and DQB1 were typed in roughly 620-630 donors, DQA1 in around 500, DPA1 in around 610, and DPB1 in 400 to 490. About 320 gigabases of sequencing data and tens of millions of unique TCR sequences were included in an early release covering roughly 600 HLA-typed donors. Every repertoire in the discovery cohort had been generated on one and the same sequencing platform. On average, around 230,000 unique TCR beta nucleotide sequences were sequenced per donor among a few hundred genotyped donors of the cohort, with around 19% of those sequences being non-productive. A separate validation cohort of 100 to 150 different subjects was used in addition to the roughly 720-subject first cohort. The study aimed to test whether signatures of past pathogen exposure could be identified by cataloging public T cell receptors. The study used immunosequencing to profile the T cell repertoires of around 600 subjects and linked those repertoires to cytomegalovirus serostatus. The later analysis used no new phenotypic data to find candidate immune exposures, relying instead on TCR beta sequences and their occurrence across donors. The study combined high-throughput TCR immunosequencing, statistical association of individual TCRs with disease status, and machine learning to predict cytomegalovirus infection status. Donor age, sex, ethnicity and CMV serostatus were compiled together with the repertoire data. Class I and class II HLA loci were covered by the typing at four-digit resolution. A later genetic analysis used genome-wide SNP genotypes for 398 of the 666 donors, treating that subset as a discovery cohort. To decide whether each TCR beta V gene segment behaved as functional or pseudogenic, an earlier analysis of fewer than 750 of the donors relied on high-throughput TCR beta sequencing. Of the roughly 390 genotyped donors, 81% were placed in the genetic ancestry cluster associated with self-reported Caucasian donors. Summary of the overall study and its limitations: Roughly uniform sequencing depth across donors was assumed in presence/absence analyses, although this assumption may not hold. According to a later analysis, parvovirus B19, influenza, CMV and Epstein-Barr virus appeared linked to several top co-occurrence clusters. The sequencing pipeline was judged likely to have produced a cluster of highly shared sequence variants as a technical artifact. In vitro tests confirmed that a few of the cytomegalovirus-associated TCR beta chains recognize cytomegalovirus antigens. An earlier analysis of around 600 of the donors showed that most TCR beta V segments appeared in productive rearrangements either about 87% or about 30% of the time, which broadly matched IMGT annotations. The only immune exposure information available for the cohort was CMV serostatus. When HLA alleles, especially DR and DQ, strongly co-occurred, TCR associations were difficult to assign to individual alleles. In the study, 164 TCR beta chains were listed as associated with cytomegalovirus. The classifier was reported to diagnose cytomegalovirus status with high specificity and sensitivity in both the original and validation cohorts. Because HLA typing was missing for some donors at each locus, association tests included only the typed subset. A further reported finding was that TCR beta sequences accurately predicted the HLA-A and HLA-B alleles for most subjects in the first cohort. Correlated functional status among segregating V segments might reflect linkage disequilibrium, but an unknown experimental factor could not be ruled out. According to a later analysis, TCR association rates differed among HLA loci, with DRB1 alleles showing the most associated TCRs and HLA-C alleles showing the fewest. In a later analysis, some 17,000 TCR beta sequences were associated with specific HLA alleles at a false discovery rate of 0.05. Only TCR beta chains were sequenced in this cohort, and the absence of alpha or paired-chain data limited detectable features. A later analysis found that HLA-associated TCR beta chains were more clonally expanded and had lower generation probabilities than equally common non-associated chains. The 87-base-pair reads could not distinguish some IMGT-functional V segments, including TRBV6-2 and TRBV6-3, so those segments were excluded. In a later genetic analysis, a missense DCLRE1C variant was associated with V-gene and J-gene trimming of TCR beta chains, and the association was replicated in an independent cohort. Most CMV-associated TCR beta chains appeared to be HLA-restricted in a later analysis, and the HLA associations seemed to be driven largely by CMV exposure. A later genetic analysis reported fewer N-insertions in productive TCRs among donors in an Asian-associated ancestry cluster than the approximately 670-donor mean. Most TCR sequences were observed very rarely across donors, whereas some public TCRs were present in many individuals. The authors suggested that the approach could potentially be generalized to other disease states and immunological phenotypes. Because counts were too low, some 17 rarely observed V segments, including chromosome 9 orphons, were excluded from the earlier analysis of 587 of the donors.

V drops 0 bases and J drops 0 bases, leaving 24 bases in between. Via the germline V gene, CDR1 is LGHNA and CDR2 YNFKEQ. The CDR3, cysteine through phenylalanine, is 21 amino acids long. The entry retains the CDR3 DNA only, 63 bases that are in frame from base 1. In total, about 650 healthy bone marrow donors made up the cohort. All cohort members were sampled while nominally healthy, although unrecorded immune exposures were likely present. The donor was CMV seronegative and belonged to the group of 350 to 400 seronegative cohort members. A peripheral blood sample was provided by each donor, and peripheral blood mononuclear cells were used for TCR beta sequencing. Genomic DNA was extracted from the blood cell samples with the Qiagen DNeasy Blood Extraction Kit. A remark on this clone: Its antigen remains undetermined. Base qualities are missing; no much larger clone stands one base away.

Libraries were made using the immunoSEQ multiplex PCR assay. The multiplex PCR relied on a mix of 60 forward primers for TCR Vbeta segments and 13 reverse primers for TCR Jbeta segments. The CDR3 region of rearranged TCR beta genes was amplified from genomic DNA with a multiplex PCR assay. The amplified TCR beta libraries were sequenced on the Illumina HiSeq System as 87-base-pair reads. In the original analysis: Across the 500 to 700 repertoires, a later analysis counted tens of millions of unique TCR beta chains, 9.5 million to 12 million of which were shared by at least two donors. Raw reads were error-corrected and collapsed into unique sequences by a nearest-neighbor algorithm in which closely related sequences were merged to remove PCR and sequencing errors. Alignment of CDR3 sequences to IMGT reference sequences was used to assign V, D and J gene segments. For a sequence to be retained, a match of at least six nucleotides was required to both a V gene segment and a J gene segment. Rearrangements were called productive when the CDR3 lacked stop codons and stayed in frame with V and J; all others were non-productive. Following IMGT convention, CDR3 was defined as the stretch from the second conserved V-encoded cysteine to the conserved J-encoded phenylalanine. Sequences without an unambiguous match to a single V gene segment were excluded from the earlier analysis of approximately 600 of the donors. In an earlier analysis of several hundred of the donors, V segments were called functional above 56.7% productive rearrangements and were called segregating when the between-donor standard deviation exceeded 5%. A statistical classification framework was built for diagnosing cytomegalovirus status from the catalog of TCR beta chain sequences. In a later analysis, TCR nucleotide sequences were compared against IMGT/GENE-DB human TR gene sequences so that V and J genes could be assigned. A later analysis assigned CDR3 sequences and most-parsimonious VDJ recombination scenarios with the TCRdist pipeline. In a later analysis, each TCR beta chain was defined by its CDR3 amino acid sequence together with its V-gene family, and reads lacking a unique V-gene family were excluded. As a way to deal with suspected cross-contamination and a sequencing artifact, a later analysis dropped hundreds of nucleotide sequences that were highly shared and had low generation probability. A later analysis calculated a clonal expansion index for each public chain from normalized within-repertoire ranks of inferred template counts. Generation probabilities in a later analysis came from a VDJ recombination model fitted to out-of-frame rearrangements, and those results were checked against IGoR. In a later analysis, TCR-TCR, TCR-HLA and TCR-CMV co-occurrence was scored with hypergeometric tests, and a repertoire-size bias correction was applied to TCR pairs. A later analysis estimated false discovery rates by permuting HLA or CMV assignments 20 times. In a later analysis, co-occurring TCRs were grouped using DBSCAN, and TCRdist sequence similarity was added for clustering within HLA-allele-positive subsets. For co-occurrence clustering, repertoires with fewer than 30,000 or more than 120,000 public chains were excluded, along with 5 or 6 repertoires with anomalous nucleotide sharing. TCRdb provides this immuneACCESS table in a form limited to in-frame rearrangements. Some clones are lacking; in checked studies, under half of them reflect an unresolved V gene, and why the rest are absent is not known. The V and J calls and the clone size are those of that table, but D and trimming were determined from the DNA. This sample gives about 130,000 clones in total; over 70% of them show up just once. The ten largest clones capture more than 3% of the sample.

The sequenced sample consisted of PBMCs. This receptor chain uses TRBV4-2 and TRBJ1-5; no D gene can be assigned with confidence. The clonotype originates from a woman aged 45-65 years in good health and CMV-seronegative. The nucleotide sequence reads as follows: TGTGCCAGCAGCCAAGATGTTATGGCACGTATGAATCAAGTTAGCAATCAGCCCCAGCATTTT. It is translated as CASSQDVMARMNQVSNQPQHF.